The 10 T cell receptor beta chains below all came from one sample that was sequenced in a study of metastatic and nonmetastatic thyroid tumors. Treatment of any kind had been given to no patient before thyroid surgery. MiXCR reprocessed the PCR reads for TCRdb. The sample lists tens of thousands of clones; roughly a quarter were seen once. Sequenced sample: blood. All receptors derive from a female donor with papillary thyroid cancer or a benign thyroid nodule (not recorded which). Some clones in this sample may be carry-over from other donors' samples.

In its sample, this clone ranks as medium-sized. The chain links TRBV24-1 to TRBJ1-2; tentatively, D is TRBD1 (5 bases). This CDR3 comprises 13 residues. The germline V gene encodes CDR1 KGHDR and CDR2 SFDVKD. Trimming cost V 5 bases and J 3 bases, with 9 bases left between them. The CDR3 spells CATSVGTDYGYTF. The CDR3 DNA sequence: TGTGCCACCAGTGTGGGGACGGACTATGGCTACACCTTC.

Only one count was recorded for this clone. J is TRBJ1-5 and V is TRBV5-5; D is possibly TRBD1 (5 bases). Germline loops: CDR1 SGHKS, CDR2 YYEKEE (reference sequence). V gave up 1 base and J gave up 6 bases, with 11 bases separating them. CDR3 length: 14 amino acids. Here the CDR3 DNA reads TGTGCCAGCAGCTTGTGGGGGGGTGGTCAGCCCCAGCATTTT. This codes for CASSLWGGGQPQHF.

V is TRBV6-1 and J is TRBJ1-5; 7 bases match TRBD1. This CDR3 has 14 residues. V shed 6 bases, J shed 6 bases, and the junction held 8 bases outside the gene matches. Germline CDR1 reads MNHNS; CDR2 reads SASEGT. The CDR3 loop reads CASSADREVQPQHF. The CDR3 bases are TGTGCCAGCAGCGCCGACAGGGAGGTTCAGCCCCAGCATTTT.

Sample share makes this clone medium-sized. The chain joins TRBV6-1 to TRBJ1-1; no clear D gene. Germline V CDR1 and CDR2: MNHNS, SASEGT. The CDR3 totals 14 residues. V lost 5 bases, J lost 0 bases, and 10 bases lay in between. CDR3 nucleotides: TGTGCCAGCAGTTCGGCAGGACTGAACACTGAAGCTTTCTTT. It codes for CASSSAGLNTEAFF.

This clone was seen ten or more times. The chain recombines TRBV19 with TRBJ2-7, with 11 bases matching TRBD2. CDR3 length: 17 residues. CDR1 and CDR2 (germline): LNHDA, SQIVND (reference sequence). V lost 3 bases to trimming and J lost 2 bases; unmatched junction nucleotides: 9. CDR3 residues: CASSIHHGTSGTYEQYF. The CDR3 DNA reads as TGTGCCAGTAGTATCCACCACGGGACTAGCGGAACCTACGAGCAGTACTTC.

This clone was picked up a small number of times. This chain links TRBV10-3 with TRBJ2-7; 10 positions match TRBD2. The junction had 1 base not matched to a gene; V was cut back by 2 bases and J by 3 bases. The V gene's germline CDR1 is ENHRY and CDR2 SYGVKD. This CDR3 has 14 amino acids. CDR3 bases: TGTGCCATCAGTGAGCGGACTAGCGGCTACGAGCAGTACTTC. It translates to CAISERTSGYEQYF.

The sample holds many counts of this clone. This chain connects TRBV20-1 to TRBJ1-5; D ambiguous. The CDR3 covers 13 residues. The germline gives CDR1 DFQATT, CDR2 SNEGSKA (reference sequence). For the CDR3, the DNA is TGCAGCGTTTCGGACGGACTCTATCAGCCCCAGCATTTT. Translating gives CSVSDGLYQPQHF.

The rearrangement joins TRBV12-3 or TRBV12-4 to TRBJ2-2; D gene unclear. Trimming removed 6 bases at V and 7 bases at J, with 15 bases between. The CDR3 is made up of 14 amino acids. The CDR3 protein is CASSIPGVGGELFF. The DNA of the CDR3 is TGTGCCAGCAGCATACCCGGTGTGGGCGGGGAGCTGTTTTTT.

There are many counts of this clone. CDR3 sequence: CASWGLAGDTDTQYF. The CDR3 nucleotides read TGTGCCAGCTGGGGACTAGCGGGGGACACAGATACGCAGTATTTT. The rearrangement joins TRBV7-9 to TRBJ2-3; TRBD2 aligns across 14 bases. V shed 8 bases and J 2 bases; nucleotides not matched to a gene: 3. The CDR3 totals 15 residues. The germline gives CDR1 SEHNR, CDR2 FQNEAQ (reference sequence).

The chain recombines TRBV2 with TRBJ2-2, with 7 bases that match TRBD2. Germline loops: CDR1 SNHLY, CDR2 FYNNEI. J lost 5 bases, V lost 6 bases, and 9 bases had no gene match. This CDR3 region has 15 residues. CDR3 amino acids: CASSASGVRTGELFF. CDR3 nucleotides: TGTGCCAGCAGCGCCAGCGGGGTTAGAACCGGGGAGCTGTTTTTT.